This is a list of T cell receptor beta chains from one sample in a study of T cells in Graves' hyperthyroidism and ophthalmopathy. TCRdb passed the multiplex PCR reads through MiXCR, listing each CDR3 protein once. The data contain 330,000 or so distinct CDR3 sequences, roughly 20% of them singletons. Sequenced: blood. The receptor source for this set is a woman aged 40-49 years with Graves' ophthalmopathy. The CDR3 runs from the conserved cysteine through the conserved F or W. Each record gives: V gene, J gene, D gene, CDR3 protein. A D gene is named only where the DNA matches it firmly.

v_call: TRBV5-4
j_call: TRBJ1-5
d_call: TRBD1
cdr3_aa: CASSFRTGTVYSNQPQHF

v_call: TRBV24-1
j_call: TRBJ2-1
d_call: TRBD2
cdr3_aa: CATSDPGLAGYNEQFF

v_call: TRBV12-3/TRBV12-4
j_call: TRBJ1-1
d_call: -
cdr3_aa: CASSPDRPAAFF

v_call: TRBV28
j_call: TRBJ2-7
d_call: -
cdr3_aa: CASSLSATEQYF

v_call: TRBV5-1
j_call: TRBJ2-7
d_call: TRBD2
cdr3_aa: CASSSTSGRPHEQYF

v_call: TRBV15
j_call: TRBJ2-5
d_call: -
cdr3_aa: CATSRDLGGQETQYF

v_call: TRBV20-1
j_call: TRBJ1-1
d_call: TRBD1
cdr3_aa: CSAASGGLRTEAFF

v_call: TRBV11-2
j_call: TRBJ2-7
d_call: -
cdr3_aa: CASSLWGGQYF

v_call: TRBV13
j_call: TRBJ2-3
d_call: TRBD1
cdr3_aa: CASSARRQGLDTQYF

v_call: TRBV5-6
j_call: TRBJ1-1
d_call: -
cdr3_aa: CASSFPKKTANTEAFF

v_call: TRBV27
j_call: TRBJ1-5
d_call: -
cdr3_aa: CASRPVGLSNQPQHF

v_call: TRBV5-1
j_call: TRBJ1-1
d_call: -
cdr3_aa: CASSWDGGNTEAFF

v_call: TRBV27
j_call: TRBJ2-5
d_call: -
cdr3_aa: CASSLHPSGPETQYF

v_call: TRBV2
j_call: TRBJ2-7
d_call: TRBD2
cdr3_aa: CASSETGGAREQYF

v_call: TRBV6-1
j_call: TRBJ2-7
d_call: -
cdr3_aa: CASTDRGTYEQYF

v_call: TRBV15
j_call: TRBJ2-7
d_call: TRBD1
cdr3_aa: CATSRSTHRTGYNEQYF

v_call: TRBV7-6
j_call: TRBJ2-2
d_call: TRBD1
cdr3_aa: CASSLATGETGELFF

v_call: TRBV7-9
j_call: TRBJ2-7
d_call: -
cdr3_aa: CASSLPEGEQYF

v_call: TRBV11-2
j_call: TRBJ2-7
d_call: TRBD2
cdr3_aa: CASSLVGRLAGPTYEQYF

v_call: TRBV5-4
j_call: TRBJ2-6
d_call: TRBD1
cdr3_aa: CASSLRRGPGANVLTF

v_call: TRBV6-1
j_call: TRBJ2-5
d_call: -
cdr3_aa: CASSAQETQYF

v_call: TRBV6-5
j_call: TRBJ2-2
d_call: -
cdr3_aa: CASSYSGETGELFF

v_call: TRBV6-2/TRBV6-3
j_call: TRBJ2-5
d_call: -
cdr3_aa: CASRPTLQEAQYF

v_call: TRBV19
j_call: TRBJ2-1
d_call: TRBD1
cdr3_aa: CASSSPGQYVF